A selection of T cell receptor beta chains follows, all from one sample in a study of cytomegalovirus exposure and HLA in healthy donors. Sequencing used immunoSEQ multiplex PCR; TCRdb keeps in-frame clones, though not all of them. The top ten clones hold under 4% of a sample with around 95,000 clones, over 80% of them seen once. Sequencing was performed on PBMCs. The source is a female donor in good health and CMV-seropositive. Both conserved end residues are part of each CDR3. A D gene is named only where the DNA matches it firmly. Only part of the rows carry a size: once, few, many, or a class if the clone is expanded.

-,-,TRBJ2-7,TRBV15,CATSRGHLRADYEQYF,TGTGCCACCAGCAGAGGCCATCTCCGGGCCGACTACGAGCAGTACTTC
-,-,TRBJ2-2,TRBV6-5,CASSYLKPGELFF,TGTGCCAGCAGTTACCTGAAGCCCGGGGAGCTGTTTTTT
-,TRBD1,TRBJ2-7,TRBV4-2,CASSHTTGQGTYEQYF,TGTGCCAGCAGCCACACGACGGGACAGGGTACCTACGAGCAGTACTTC
-,-,TRBJ1-1,TRBV10-3,CAISPRALSTILNTEAFF,TGTGCCATCAGCCCCAGGGCTCTGAGCACCATCCTGAACACTGAAGCTTTCTTT
-,TRBD1,TRBJ2-3,TRBV5-4,CASSLSPGGGTDTQYF,TGTGCCAGCAGCTTGTCCCCAGGGGGCGGCACAGATACGCAGTATTTT
few,TRBD1,TRBJ1-1,TRBV9,CASSVAVGTGVRAFF,TGTGCCAGCAGCGTAGCCGTGGGGACAGGGGTTAGAGCTTTCTTT
-,-,TRBJ2-1,TRBV19,CAVGRWKGQFF,TGTGCCGTGGGGCGGTGGAAGGGGCAGTTCTTC
-,TRBD1,TRBJ1-1,TRBV5-1,CASSGPRTGGGRTEAFF,TGCGCCAGCAGCGGCCCACGGACAGGGGGCGGTAGGACTGAAGCTTTCTTT
-,-,TRBJ2-7,TRBV5-1,CASSLGQAIHLNEQYF,TGCGCCAGCAGCTTGGGACAGGCGATACACTTAAACGAGCAGTACTTC
-,-,TRBJ1-4,TRBV5-1,CASSLGQHRVMEKLFF,TGCGCCAGCAGCTTGGGCCAGCACAGGGTAATGGAAAAACTGTTTTTT
-,-,TRBJ2-1,TRBV27,CASSFGGSYNEQFF,TGTGCCAGCAGTTTCGGGGGTAGCTACAATGAGCAGTTCTTC
-,-,TRBJ2-2,TRBV7-7,CASSPLGGPNTGELFF,TGTGCCAGCAGCCCCTTGGGGGGGCCGAACACCGGGGAGCTGTTTTTT
-,TRBD1,TRBJ1-1,TRBV5-1,CASSARAQGAAGGEAFF,TGCGCCAGCAGCGCCCGAGCACAGGGGGCGGCCGGCGGTGAAGCTTTCTTT
-,-,TRBJ2-3,TRBV7-9,CASSFPGADTQYF,TGTGCCAGCAGCTTCCCGGGGGCAGATACGCAGTATTTT
-,TRBD2,TRBJ2-1,TRBV19,CASSMSSGAHNEQFF,TGTGCCAGTAGTATGTCTAGCGGGGCCCACAATGAGCAGTTCTTC
-,TRBD1,TRBJ2-2,TRBV2,CASIGPGQGWTGELFF,TGTGCCAGCATTGGGCCGGGACAGGGCTGGACCGGGGAGCTGTTTTTT
few,-,TRBJ2-7,TRBV12-2,CASRRSVGRLLYEQYF,TGTGCAAGTCGCCGTTCGGTCGGTCGACTACTCTACGAGCAGTACTTC
few,-,TRBJ1-2,TRBV19,CASSADSRDYGYTF,TGTGCCAGTAGTGCGGACAGTAGGGACTATGGCTACACCTTC
-,TRBD1,TRBJ1-6,TRBV2,CASTVDRVNNSPLHF,TGTGCCAGCACCGTAGACAGGGTGAATAATTCACCCCTCCACTTT
-,-,TRBJ1-1,TRBV27,CASSLHSPYTEAFF,TGTGCCAGCAGTTTACACAGTCCCTACACTGAAGCTTTCTTT
-,TRBD2,TRBJ2-5,TRBV10-3,CAAYTPGGLETQYF,TGTGCCGCATATACTCCGGGGGGATTGGAGACCCAGTACTTC
-,-,TRBJ1-2,TRBV28,CASSLLGAYGYTF,TGTGCCAGCAGTTTATTGGGGGCCTATGGCTACACCTTC
-,-,TRBJ2-7,TRBV11-2,CASSEPRHEQYF,TGTGCCAGCAGCGAGCCTCGTCACGAGCAGTACTTC
-,-,TRBJ1-5,TRBV6-1,CASTDRDSNQPQHF,TGTGCCAGCACCGACAGAGATAGCAATCAGCCCCAGCATTTT
-,TRBD1,TRBJ1-4,TRBV25-1,CASSELVQGLNEKLFF,TGTGCCAGCAGTGAATTGGTACAGGGGCTTAATGAAAAACTGTTTTTT
-,-,TRBJ2-7,TRBV4-1,CASSQESQVNHFSYEQYF,TGCGCCAGCAGCCAAGAATCCCAGGTTAATCACTTCTCCTACGAGCAGTACTTC
-,TRBD1,TRBJ1-5,TRBV10-3,CATQQGAYQPQHF,TGTGCCACCCAACAGGGGGCATATCAGCCCCAGCATTTT
-,-,TRBJ1-1,TRBV2,CASSERTLNTEAFF,TGTGCCAGCAGTGAGCGGACTCTGAACACTGAAGCTTTCTTT
-,TRBD2,TRBJ2-3,TRBV9,CASSATSGRATDTQYF,TGTGCCAGCAGCGCCACTAGCGGGAGGGCAACAGATACGCAGTATTTT
-,TRBD2,TRBJ2-7,TRBV29-1,CSVELAGVRYEQYF,TGCAGCGTTGAGCTAGCGGGAGTTAGGTACGAGCAGTACTTC
-,TRBD2,TRBJ2-5,TRBV7-9,CASSTRKRLAGVQETQYF,TGTGCCAGCAGCACGCGCAAGCGACTAGCGGGAGTCCAAGAGACCCAGTACTTC
once,TRBD2,TRBJ2-1,TRBV7-6,CASTDLAGAYNEQFF,TGTGCCAGCACTGATTTAGCGGGAGCTTACAATGAGCAGTTCTTC
once,TRBD2,TRBJ2-1,TRBV19,CASSMLAGPRNNEQFF,TGTGCCAGTAGTATGTTAGCGGGCCCAAGAAACAATGAGCAGTTCTTC
-,-,TRBJ2-3,TRBV27,CASSLWGGTDTQYF,TGTGCCAGCAGTTTGTGGGGGGGCACAGATACGCAGTATTTT
-,TRBD1,TRBJ1-1,TRBV6-5,CASSYSPTGGNTEAFF,TGTGCCAGCAGTTACTCACCGACAGGGGGTAACACTGAAGCTTTCTTT
-,TRBD2,TRBJ2-2,TRBV7-7,CASRLGLAGVNTGELFF,TGTGCCAGCCGCCTAGGACTAGCGGGAGTAAACACCGGGGAGCTGTTTTTT
-,TRBD1,TRBJ1-4,TRBV6-1,CASSEAGQGYEKLFF,TGTGCCAGCAGTGAAGCAGGACAGGGTTATGAAAAACTGTTTTTT
-,-,TRBJ2-3,TRBV6-4,CASSALSSTDTQYF,TGTGCCAGCAGTGCTCTGTCTAGCACAGATACGCAGTATTTT
once,-,TRBJ1-2,TRBV9,CASSVAPGQPIPGYTF,TGTGCCAGCAGCGTAGCCCCGGGACAACCTATTCCTGGCTACACCTTC
-,-,TRBJ2-7,TRBV5-1,CASSLVAQGTYEQYF,TGCGCCAGCAGCTTGGTAGCTCAGGGGACCTACGAGCAGTACTTC
-,-,TRBJ1-5,TRBV19,CASSNPQGFYSNQPQHF,TGTGCCAGTAGTAACCCACAGGGTTTTTATAGCAATCAGCCCCAGCATTTT
-,-,TRBJ1-1,TRBV11-3,CASSARQVTEAFF,TGTGCCAGCAGCGCCCGACAGGTCACTGAAGCTTTCTTT
-,TRBD1,TRBJ2-7,TRBV5-1,CASSVRDRGQSEQYF,TGCGCCAGCAGCGTACGGGACAGGGGGCAGTCCGAGCAGTACTTC
once,-,TRBJ2-2,TRBV14,CASSRTRNTGELFF,TGTGCCAGCAGCCGGACTCGAAACACCGGGGAGCTGTTTTTT
few,-,TRBJ1-4,TRBV5-1,CASSLQQGIEKLFF,TGCGCCAGCAGCTTACAGCAGGGGATCGAAAAACTGTTTTTT
few,-,TRBJ1-1,TRBV2,CASSEEGGISEAFF,TGTGCCAGCAGTGAAGAGGGAGGGATTAGTGAAGCTTTCTTT
few,TRBD2,TRBJ2-5,TRBV5-6,CASSFGLAGGGRETQYF,TGTGCCAGCAGCTTCGGACTAGCGGGAGGGGGTAGGGAGACCCAGTACTTC
-,TRBD2,TRBJ2-1,TRBV19,CASSIQREAFNEQFF,TGTGCCAGTAGTATTCAGCGGGAGGCCTTCAATGAGCAGTTCTTC